Listed below are T cell receptor beta chains from one sample, sequenced in a study of CD8+ T cells in alopecia areata. Assay: immunoSEQ multiplex PCR; the TCRdb copy retains only in-frame clones and omits some. The sample shows around 300,000 clones, roughly 60% of them seen only once. This specimen was CD4+ T cells sorted from blood, taken at week 52, from a patient treated with tofacitinib. The receptor set was obtained from a human donor with alopecia areata. Both conserved end residues are part of each CDR3. The order of the fields is V gene, J gene, clone size, D gene, CDR3 protein, CDR3 DNA. A D gene is named only where the DNA matches it firmly. Only part of the rows carry a size: once, few, many, or a class if the clone is expanded.

TRBV2	TRBJ1-2	-	-	CASSEFTGGRLYGYTF	TGTGCCAGCAGTGAATTCACCGGGGGCCGCCTCTATGGCTACACCTTC
TRBV5-4	TRBJ1-1	-	-	CASSGNTEAFF	TGTGCCAGCAGCGGAAACACTGAAGCTTTCTTT
TRBV29-1	TRBJ2-7	-	TRBD1	CSVALRDSPYSRYF	TGCAGCGTAGCCCTCCGGGACAGCCCCTACAGCAGGTACTTC
TRBV19	TRBJ1-2	-	-	CASSTRRYGYTF	TGTGCCAGTAGTACGAGAAGATATGGCTACACCTTC
TRBV2	TRBJ2-1	once	TRBD1	CASLWTGLSLGEQFF	TGTGCCAGCCTTTGGACAGGGCTATCCCTCGGTGAGCAGTTCTTC
TRBV29-1	TRBJ2-7	-	TRBD1	CSVWLGQGYEQYF	TGCAGCGTGTGGTTGGGACAGGGTTACGAGCAGTACTTC
TRBV18	TRBJ2-1	-	-	CASSPLHRDHNEQFF	TGTGCCAGCTCACCACTCCACAGGGATCACAATGAGCAGTTCTTC
TRBV5-1	TRBJ1-2	-	-	CASSLMRQGTGYGYTF	TGCGCCAGCAGCTTAATGAGGCAAGGGACCGGGTATGGCTACACCTTC
TRBV6-5	TRBJ2-2	-	-	CASQGQTNTGELFF	TGTGCCTCCCAGGGGCAGACAAACACCGGGGAGCTGTTTTTT
TRBV7-9	TRBJ1-4	few	-	CASSRYEGENEKLFF	TGTGCCAGCAGCCGATATGAGGGGGAGAATGAAAAACTGTTTTTT
TRBV30	TRBJ2-3	-	-	CAWSVPAGSTDTQYF	TGTGCCTGGAGTGTACCGGCAGGATCTACAGATACGCAGTATTTT
TRBV29-1	TRBJ1-4	-	-	CSVYGTATNEKLFF	TGCAGCGTTTATGGTACAGCAACTAATGAAAAACTGTTTTTT
TRBV30	TRBJ1-6	-	-	CAWSVSTGLTPLHF	TGTGCCTGGAGTGTCAGTACGGGGCTTACACCCCTCCACTTT